A selection of T cell receptor beta chains follows, all from one sample in a study of T cell responses to AZD1222 COVID-19 vaccine. The data were produced by immunoSEQ multiplex PCR, yet TCRdb's version contains in-frame clones alone and is incomplete. The table has about 92,000 clones, roughly 90% seen once. The sequencing used peripheral blood, collected on day 0 of AZD1222 vaccination. The receptors derive from an adult in good health. CDR3s include the opening cysteine and the closing phenylalanine or tryptophan. Fields, in order: D gene, clone size, V gene, J gene, CDR3 length, CDR3 protein, CDR3 DNA. The D gene is left open where the match is weak. Clone size is stated in some rows and not others, as once, few, many or a class when expanded.

>TRBD1|.|TRBV11-2|TRBJ1-2|14
CASYSKKGAGGYTF
TGTGCCAGCTACAGTAAAAAGGGGGCGGGAGGCTACACCTTC
>.|few|TRBV24-1|TRBJ1-5|14
CATSGGAGNQPQHF
TGTGCCACCAGTGGAGGGGCAGGCAATCAGCCCCAGCATTTT
>.|.|TRBV19|TRBJ1-4|14
CASTKGPTNEKLFF
TGTGCCAGTACGAAGGGACCAACTAATGAAAAACTGTTTTTT
>.|once|TRBV19|TRBJ2-7|14
CASSPGPALYEQYF
TGTGCCAGTAGTCCGGGACCAGCCCTCTACGAGCAGTACTTC
>.|.|TRBV2|TRBJ2-7|13
CASRNHYNYEQYF
TGTGCCAGCAGAAACCATTACAATTACGAGCAGTACTTC
>TRBD1|.|TRBV18|TRBJ1-4|14
CASSRGQGDEKLFF
TGTGCCAGCTCACGGGGACAGGGTGATGAAAAACTGTTTTTT
>TRBD1|.|TRBV9|TRBJ1-6|15
CASSPRQGVGSPLHF
TGTGCCAGCAGCCCCAGACAGGGAGTAGGATCACCCCTCCACTTT
>TRBD1|.|TRBV7-2|TRBJ2-2|16
CASSIRGSPNTGELFF
TGTGCCAGCAGCATCAGGGGGAGCCCGAACACCGGGGAGCTGTTTTTT
>.|.|TRBV7-3|TRBJ2-3|16
CASSPRGGQGTDTQYF
TGTGCCAGCAGCCCCAGGGGGGGTCAGGGCACAGATACGCAGTATTTT
>.|.|TRBV9|TRBJ1-4|15
CASSSRGGSGEKLFF
TGTGCCAGCAGCTCCCGGGGAGGTTCGGGTGAAAAACTGTTTTTT